This TCR beta chain was sequenced for a study of ipilimumab plus nivolumab after autologous stem cell transplantation. Study-wide context: Patients received a median of 5 ipilimumab and about 8 nivolumab doses. Both relapsed and primary refractory DLBCL were included.

Method: immunoSEQ multiplex PCR; TCRdb's copy keeps in-frame clones and lacks some. The table lists tens of thousands of clones, about 83% of them singletons. The CDR3 is 12 residues long. Germline loops: CDR1 SGHRS, CDR2 YFSETQ. Trimming took off 8 bases at V and 4 bases at J, with 12 bases between the two ends. Patients got ipilimumab 1 mg/kg beginning 14 to 28 days post-transplant. This receptor was obtained from a male donor with diffuse large B-cell lymphoma. J is TRBJ2-5 and V is TRBV5-1; tentatively, D is TRBD2 (6 bases). The specimen comprised PBMCs, sampled in a trial of ipilimumab plus nivolumab as post-transplant consolidation. CDR3 bases: TGCGCCAGGCCGGGACTCGGAGAGACCCAGTACTTC. Amino acid sequence: CARPGLGETQYF.